The 8 T cell receptor beta chains given below trace back to one sample, sequenced in a study of T cell responses to AZD1222 COVID-19 vaccine. Here immunoSEQ multiplex PCR was the method, and the copy in TCRdb shows in-frame clones only, minus some. The sample shows 150,000 to 200,000 clones, 94% of them seen only once. The starting material was peripheral blood, obtained on day 0 of AZD1222 vaccination. These receptors came from an adult in good health.

This chain uses TRBV11-2 with TRBJ1-1; 7 bases map to TRBD1. This CDR3 is 16 amino acids long. J gave up 1 base and V 5 bases, and 10 bases lay outside the gene matches. Per the germline V gene, CDR1 is SGHAT and CDR2 is FQNNGV. CDR3 sequence: CASSPATGTANTEAFF. DNA for the CDR3: TGTGCCAGCAGCCCCGCTACCGGGACAGCGAACACTGAAGCTTTCTTT.

The chain joins TRBV27 to TRBJ2-3; TRBD1 might be the D (7 bases). This CDR3 is built from 16 residues. Germline V CDR1 and CDR2: MNHEY, SMNVEV (reference sequence). Trimming stripped 2 bases from V and 2 bases from J, with 14 bases between. The CDR3 sequence: CASSLNQGGNTDTQYF. CDR3 in DNA: TGTGCCAGCAGTTTAAATCAGGGGGGCAACACAGATACGCAGTATTTT.

This clone turned up a few times. The chain joins TRBV19 to TRBJ2-3, with D tentatively TRBD2 (5 bases). Trimming stripped 4 bases from V and 6 bases from J, with 8 bases between. This CDR3 has 12 residues. Germline V gene data show CDR1 as LNHDA and CDR2 as SQIVND (reference sequence). The chain's CDR3 is CASSSGWDTQYF. The CDR3 nucleotides read TGTGCCAGTAGTAGCGGGTGGGATACGCAGTATTTT.

The chain recombines TRBV6-5 with TRBJ1-2; D ambiguous. The CDR3 runs to 12 residues. The germline V and J ends were trimmed by 4 bases and 8 bases, with 11 bases remaining between them. CDR1 and CDR2 from the germline V gene are MNHEY and SVGAGI. The CDR3 DNA follows: TGTGCCAGCAGTTCCTCAGGCGGCGGCTACACCTTC. This encodes CASSSSGGGYTF.

The chain links TRBV14 to TRBJ1-1, with D perhaps matching TRBD1 (6 bases). Trimming pared 6 bases from V and 5 bases from J, leaving 13 bases between. The CDR3 consists of 13 residues. The germline V gene encodes CDR1 SGHDN and CDR2 FVKESK. DNA for the CDR3: TGTGCCAGCAGTCTACAGGGAGGTACTGAAGCTTTCTTT. Translated: CASSLQGGTEAFF.

This chain links TRBV7-8 with TRBJ2-2; 8 bases are a match to TRBD2. The V gene's germline CDR1 is SGHVS and CDR2 FQNEAQ. The CDR3 totals 14 residues. In DNA form, the CDR3 reads TGTGCGGCGGGAGGTGTGGGGCCCCCGGGGGAGCTGTTTTTT. Translating it yields CAAGGVGPPGELFF.

This CDR3 is CASSEDRLNQPQHF. In nucleotides, the CDR3 is TGTGCCAGTTCAGAGGACAGGCTGAATCAGCCCCAGCATTTT. The chain is built from TRBV2 and TRBJ1-5; TRBD1 agrees at 7 bases. This CDR3 is built from 14 residues. Germline CDR1 reads SNHLY; CDR2 reads FYNNEI. V shed 9 bases and J 4 bases; nucleotides not matched to a gene: 9.

The gene calls are TRBV15 and TRBJ1-5; the D is unclear. The CDR3 covers 15 residues. Looked up from germline, CDR1 is LNHNV and CDR2 is YYDKDF (reference sequence). The V end was cut by 1 base, the J end by 6 bases, with 13 bases between. CDR3 region: CATSRGEGFTQPQHF. CDR3 sequence (DNA): TGTGCCACCAGCAGAGGGGAGGGATTTACTCAGCCCCAGCATTTT.